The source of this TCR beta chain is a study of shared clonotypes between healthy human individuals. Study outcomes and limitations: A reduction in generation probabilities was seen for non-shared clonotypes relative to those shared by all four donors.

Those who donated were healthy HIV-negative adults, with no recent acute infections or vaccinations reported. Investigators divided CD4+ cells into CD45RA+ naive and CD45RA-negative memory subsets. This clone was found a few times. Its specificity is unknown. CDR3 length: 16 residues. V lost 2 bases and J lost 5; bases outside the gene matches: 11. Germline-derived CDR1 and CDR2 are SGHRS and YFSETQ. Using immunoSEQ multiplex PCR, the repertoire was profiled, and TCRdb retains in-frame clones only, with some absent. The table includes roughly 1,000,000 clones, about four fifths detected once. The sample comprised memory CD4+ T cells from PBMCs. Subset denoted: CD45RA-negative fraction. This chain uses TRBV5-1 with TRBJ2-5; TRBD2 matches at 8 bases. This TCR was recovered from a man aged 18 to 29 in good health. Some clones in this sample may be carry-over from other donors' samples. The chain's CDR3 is CASSFQGLVIAETQYF. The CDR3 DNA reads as TGCGCCAGCAGCTTCCAGGGACTAGTAATTGCGGAGACCCAGTACTTC.